This entry concerns a single TCR beta chain. What it binds is not known. A multiplex PCR was run with 60 Vbeta primers and 13 Jbeta primers. TCRdb's table, derived via immunoSEQ multiplex PCR, lists solely in-frame clones and lacks some. The sample contains approximately 180,000 clones, approximately 80% of which appear only once. The CDR3 contains 15 residues. Trimming cost V 7 bases and J 0 bases, with 13 bases left between them. Germline assignment: CDR1 SGHRS and CDR2 YFSETQ. Nominal health characterized the donors when sampled, though unrecorded immune exposures were likely. This sample was taken from a study of cytomegalovirus exposure and HLA in healthy donors. Study-level background: In an earlier analysis, 95 million to 140 million unique TCR beta sequences were found from about 179 million T cells.

General study results and limits: A previous analysis found most TCR beta V segments productive roughly 87% or roughly 30% of the time. Per a later analysis, 18,000 or so TCR beta sequences showed association with HLA alleles at 0.05 false discovery rate.

The specimen was PBMCs. This chain joins TRBV5-1 and TRBJ1-4; unclear D gene. The clonotype comes from a woman aged 18 to 35 in good health and CMV-seronegative. CDR3 residues: CASGTTVATNEKLFF. CDR3 DNA: TGCGCCAGCGGTACAACAGTAGCAACTAATGAAAAACTGTTTTTT.